Below are 16 T cell receptor beta chains sequenced from a single sample in a study of graft-versus-host responses after intestinal transplantation. Using immunoSEQ multiplex PCR, the repertoire was profiled, and TCRdb retains in-frame clones only, with some absent. This table has approximately 97,000 clones, roughly nine tenths appearing once. These TCRs are of unknown antigen specificity. The input for sequencing was unstimulated CD4+ T cells sorted from spleen or lymph node cells, taken before transplant. The source is a human donor who was the organ donor for an intestinal transplant.

The chain is built from TRBV6-6 and TRBJ1-3; D uncertain. V was cut by 6 bases and J by 1 base, with 10 bases left in between. Per the germline V gene, CDR1 is MNHNY and CDR2 is SVGAGI (reference sequence). The CDR3 has 14 amino acids. The CDR3 region is CASSPTGSGNTIYF. Written as DNA, the CDR3 is TGTGCCAGCAGCCCGACGGGGTCTGGAAACACCATATATTTT.

The V and J genes are TRBV11-2 and TRBJ2-1; no firm D call. Germline-derived CDR1 and CDR2 are SGHAT and FQNNGV. Trimming took off 5 bases at V and 9 bases at J, with 8 bases between the two ends. The CDR3 loop spans 11 amino acids. The CDR3 nucleotides read TGTGCCAGCAGCCAGCACAGTGAGCAGTTCTTC. Translating gives CASSQHSEQFF.

V usage is TRBV7-2 and J usage is TRBJ1-1; weak D call: TRBD1 (6 bases). Trimming shortened V by 3 bases and J by 0 bases, and 11 bases separated the two germline ends. CDR3 length: 15 amino acids. CDR1 and CDR2 from the germline V gene are SGHTA and FQGNSA. The CDR3 is CASSLDSSVNTEAFF. Written as DNA, the CDR3 is TGTGCCAGCAGCTTGGACAGTTCGGTGAACACTGAAGCTTTCTTT. Looking up the rest from reference TRBV7-2 and TRBJ1-1 gives the full variable domain: GAGVSQSPSNKVTEKGKDVELRCDPISGHTALYWYRQSLGQGLEFLIYFQGNSAPDKSGLPSDRFSAERTGGSVSTLTIQRTQQEDSAVYLCASSLDSSVNTEAFFGQGTRLTVV.

This CDR3 reads CASSYGQLSNQPQHF. For the CDR3, the DNA is TGTGCCAGCAGCTACGGACAGCTTAGCAATCAGCCCCAGCATTTT. This sequence joins TRBV4-2 and TRBJ1-5; the D gene is possibly TRBD1 (6 bases). Germline CDR1 LGHNA, CDR2 YNFKEQ. The V end was cut by 5 bases, the J end by 0 bases, with 11 bases between. The length of the CDR3 is 15 residues.

The CDR3 loop reads CASSTQGSGELFF. DNA for the CDR3: TGTGCCAGTAGTACGCAGGGTTCCGGGGAGCTGTTTTTT. The J gene is TRBJ2-2, the V gene TRBV19, with a possible D match to TRBD1 (5 bases). The CDR3 totals 13 residues. CDR1 and CDR2 from the germline V gene are LNHDA and SQIVND (reference sequence). V gave up 4 bases and J gave up 6 bases, with 9 bases separating them.

V and J are TRBV5-4 and TRBJ2-7; 8 positions agree with TRBD1. CDR3 length equals 13 residues. After removal of 2 bases from V and 5 bases from J, the junction contained 3 bases not matched to a gene. Germline V gene lookup returns CDR1 SGHNT and CDR2 YYREEE (reference sequence). The CDR3 DNA reads as TGTGCCAGCAGCTTAAGACAGGGGCACGAGCAGTACTTC. It yields the protein CASSLRQGHEQYF.

The DNA of the CDR3 is TGCGCCAGCAGCCCGGGGGGTACAGATACGCAGTATTTT. This translates into CASSPGGTDTQYF. The chain combines TRBV5-1 with TRBJ2-3; 7 bases align to TRBD2. The CDR3 runs 13 residues. Germline loops: CDR1 SGHRS, CDR2 YFSETQ. Trimming cost V 4 bases and J 3 bases; bases outside gene matches: 2.

The chain employs TRBV4-2 and TRBJ1-4; TRBD1 agrees at 10 bases. The V gene's germline CDR1 is LGHNA and CDR2 YNFKEQ. V gave up 1 base and J gave up 3 bases; unmatched junction bases: 5. This CDR3 is 17 amino acids long. The CDR3 sequence: CASSQVGTGAPNEKLFF. DNA for the CDR3: TGTGCCAGCAGCCAAGTTGGGACAGGGGCCCCTAATGAAAAACTGTTTTTT.

The chain carries TRBV9 and TRBJ1-2, with TRBD1 identical over 9 bases. Germline V lookup: CDR1 SGDLS, CDR2 YYNGEE. The CDR3 is made up of 16 amino acids. Losses at the gene ends were 3 bases for V and 3 bases for J; bases not matched to a gene: 9. CDR3 sequence (DNA): TGTGCCAGCAGCGGAGACCTACAGGGGGCCTACTATGGCTACACCTTC. This sequence encodes CASSGDLQGAYYGYTF.

The chain carries TRBV4-2 and TRBJ1-1; tentatively, D is TRBD1 (5 bases). The ends were cut back, 0 bases at V and 1 base at J, with 12 bases in the middle. There are 16 residues in the CDR3. The germline CDR1 and CDR2 sequences are LGHNA and YNFKEQ. Written as DNA, the CDR3 is TGTGCCAGCAGCCAAGATCGGACAAGGGAGAACACTGAAGCTTTCTTT. The encoded protein is CASSQDRTRENTEAFF.

The chain combines TRBV6-1 with TRBJ1-5, with 7 nucleotides matching TRBD1. This CDR3 comprises 14 residues. V lost 3 bases to trimming and J lost 5 bases; unmatched junction nucleotides: 4. Germline CDR1 and CDR2: MNHNS and SASEGT. The DNA for the CDR3 is TGTGCCAGCAGTGAGAGGGGGCAGGATCAGCCCCAGCATTTT. It specifies CASSERGQDQPQHF.

The chain links TRBV10-1 to TRBJ2-1; 7 bases match TRBD2. CDR1 WNHNN and CDR2 SYGVQD come from the germline V gene (reference sequence). The V gene end was trimmed by 7 bases and the J gene end by 0 bases; junction bases not matched to a gene: 9. This CDR3 has 16 amino acids. The CDR3 reads CASTDAERDSYNEQFF. The CDR3 DNA reads TGCGCCAGCACCGATGCAGAGCGGGACTCCTACAATGAGCAGTTCTTC.

This chain links TRBV11-1 with TRBJ1-2, with 10 bases matching TRBD1. The V and J ends lost 8 bases and 2 bases, in that order; junction bases with no gene match: 8. This CDR3 contains 15 residues. The germline V gene has CDR1 SGHAT and CDR2 FQDESV (reference sequence). CDR3 amino acids: CASASVGQGNYGYTF. CDR3 bases: TGTGCCAGCGCTAGCGTGGGACAGGGGAACTATGGCTACACCTTC. Combining the CDR3 with reference TRBV11-1 and TRBJ1-2 gives the whole variable domain EAEVAQSPRYKITEKSQAVAFWCDPISGHATLYWYRQILGQGPELLVQFQDESVVDDSQLPKDRFSAERLKGVDSTLKIQPAELGDSAMYLCASASVGQGNYGYTFGSGTRLTVV.

The chain carries TRBV27 and TRBJ2-2; no reliable D call. With 0 bases removed from V and 8 bases from J, the gap between germline ends came to 10 bases. The CDR3 consists of 14 residues. The germline V gene has CDR1 MNHEY and CDR2 SMNVEV (reference sequence). The CDR3 region is CASSLSRTPGELFF. The CDR3 DNA follows: TGTGCCAGCAGTTTATCTAGAACCCCGGGGGAGCTGTTTTTT.

The chain uses TRBV7-3 and TRBJ2-5; 8 bases match TRBD1. The CDR3 is 14 amino acids. The V and J ends lost 5 bases and 5 bases, in that order; junction bases with no gene match: 7. CDR1 and CDR2 from the germline V gene are SGHTA and FQGTGA. The CDR3 reads CASSPLTGVETQYF. The CDR3 DNA sequence: TGTGCCAGCAGCCCCCTGACAGGGGTCGAGACCCAGTACTTC. The full variable domain, rest sourced from reference TRBV7-3 and TRBJ2-5, is GAGVSQTPSNKVTEKGKYVELRCDPISGHTALYWYRQSLGQGPEFLIYFQGTGAADDSGLPNDRFFAVRPEGSVSTLKIQRTERGDSAVYLCASSPLTGVETQYFGPGTRLLVL.

The rearrangement joins TRBV10-3 to TRBJ2-3; 7 nucleotides match TRBD2. Germline values: CDR1 ENHRY, CDR2 SYGVKD. This CDR3 is 14 amino acids long. Trimming cost V 6 bases and J 6 bases; bases outside gene matches: 9. The CDR3 is CAIRETSLTDTQYF. The DNA for the CDR3 is TGTGCCATCAGGGAGACTAGCCTTACGGATACGCAGTATTTT.